Listed below are T cell receptor beta chains from one sample, sequenced in a study of blood T cell repertoires in COVID-19. The repertoire was sequenced with immunoSEQ multiplex PCR; TCRdb's copy has only in-frame clones and lacks some. The sample carries 120,000 or so clones, about 85% recorded once. The sample was peripheral blood. The source is a human donor in a cohort sampled during active COVID-19. Both conserved end residues are part of each CDR3. The D gene is left open where the match is weak. Clone size is not always given. Where it is, it says once, few, many or a class for expanded clones.

CDR3 length,D gene,clone size,V gene,J gene,CDR3 DNA,CDR3 protein
15,TRBD1,-,TRBV11-3,TRBJ1-4,TGTGCCAGCAGATTGTGGGACAGGGTAGGCGAAAAACTGTTTTTT,CASRLWDRVGEKLFF
14,-,-,TRBV20-1,TRBJ1-2,TGCAGTGCTAGTATAACAAATACTAACTATGGCTACACCTTC,CSASITNTNYGYTF
12,-,once,TRBV15,TRBJ1-2,TGTGCCACCAGCAGAGCAGGGTATGGCTACACCTTC,CATSRAGYGYTF
14,-,-,TRBV30,TRBJ1-5,TGTGCCTGGAGCCCAAATGGGGGGTCTCAGCCCCAGCATTTT,CAWSPNGGSQPQHF
14,TRBD2,-,TRBV7-2,TRBJ2-7,TGTGCCAGCAACCCTAGCGGGGGGCCCTACGAGCAGTACTTC,CASNPSGGPYEQYF
15,-,-,TRBV13,TRBJ1-2,TGTGCCAGCAGCCAAAATCTCGGGGGAAGAGATGGCTACACCTTC,CASSQNLGGRDGYTF
14,-,-,TRBV30,TRBJ1-2,TGTGCCTGGAGTGCCCTACAGGGTTTGTTTGGCTACACCTTC,CAWSALQGLFGYTF
14,-,few,TRBV28,TRBJ1-1,TGTGCCAGCACCCCCTGGCCCTTGAACACTGAAGCTTTCTTT,CASTPWPLNTEAFF
12,-,-,TRBV19,TRBJ2-5,TGTGCCAGCCAGGGGAGCCAAGAGACCCAGTACTTC,CASQGSQETQYF
15,TRBD2,-,TRBV7-3,TRBJ2-7,TGTGCCAGCAGCGCAGGACTAGCGGGAGCTGGCGAGCAGTACTTC,CASSAGLAGAGEQYF
15,TRBD2,-,TRBV13,TRBJ2-3,TGTGCCAGCAGCGTTCGGGGGGGAAACACAGATACGCAGTATTTT,CASSVRGGNTDTQYF
14,TRBD1,-,TRBV5-1,TRBJ1-4,TGCGCCAGCAGCTCACGGGACAGGGGGGAAAAACTGTTTTTT,CASSSRDRGEKLFF
13,TRBD1,many,TRBV11-2,TRBJ1-1,TGTGCCAGCAGCCAGTGGACAGGGGATGAAGCTTTCTTT,CASSQWTGDEAFF
15,-,once,TRBV5-4,TRBJ1-1,TGTGCCAGCAGCTTGTTAAACGGGGGGGACACTGAAGCTTTCTTT,CASSLLNGGDTEAFF
16,-,-,TRBV29-1,TRBJ2-5,TGCAGCGTTGACGGGCGGGCTAGCAGTCCCCAAGAGACCCAGTACTTC,CSVDGRASSPQETQYF
13,-,few,TRBV4-2,TRBJ2-1,TGTGCCAGCAGCCAAGCACCACTCAATGAGCAGTTCTTC,CASSQAPLNEQFF
15,TRBD1,-,TRBV4-1,TRBJ1-2,TGCGCCAGCACCCGAGAGGGACAGCCAAACTATGGCTACACCTTC,CASTREGQPNYGYTF
15,TRBD1,-,TRBV28,TRBJ1-5,TGTGCCAGCAGTTTAGGACAGGGTGGAGCTCAGCCCCAGCATTTT,CASSLGQGGAQPQHF
15,-,-,TRBV5-1,TRBJ1-4,TGCGCCAGCAGCATCTACAGGGCATCTAATGAAAAACTGTTTTTT,CASSIYRASNEKLFF
14,TRBD1,-,TRBV28,TRBJ2-7,TGTGCCAGCAGGTCCCGAGGACAGGGCTACGAGCAGTACTTC,CASRSRGQGYEQYF
13,-,-,TRBV5-1,TRBJ2-1,TGCGCCAGCAGCTTTGCGGTGAGGGATGAGCAGTTCTTC,CASSFAVRDEQFF
13,TRBD1,-,TRBV7-9,TRBJ1-5,TGTGCCAGCAGCCGGACAGGGGATCAGCCCCAGCATTTT,CASSRTGDQPQHF
13,TRBD1,-,TRBV30,TRBJ1-2,TGTGCCTGGAGTGTGGGACAGCTCTATGGCTACACCTTC,CAWSVGQLYGYTF
13,TRBD1,-,TRBV4-2,TRBJ2-7,TGTGCCAGCAGAGGCGACAGGGGAAACGAGCAGTACTTC,CASRGDRGNEQYF
12,-,-,TRBV7-9,TRBJ2-7,TGTGCCAGCAGTTTCTCAGGTAACGAGCAGTACTTC,CASSFSGNEQYF
15,-,-,TRBV3-1/TRBV3-2,TRBJ2-7,TGTGCCAGCAGCCAAGATCCCGGTGCAACCTACGAGCAGTACTTC,CASSQDPGATYEQYF
15,TRBD1,few,TRBV6-5,TRBJ2-1,TGTGCCAGCAGTTCGTGGGACAGGGCTGGTAATGAGCAGTTCTTC,CASSSWDRAGNEQFF
14,-,-,TRBV10-3,TRBJ1-1,TGTGCCATCACCCTCGGGGGGTCGAACACTGAAGCTTTCTTT,CAITLGGSNTEAFF
15,-,few,TRBV2,TRBJ1-3,TGTGCCAGCAGTGTAGGACAGATGAGGGGAAACACCATATATTTT,CASSVGQMRGNTIYF
13,-,-,TRBV19,TRBJ2-1,TGTGCCAGTAGTAGCCAACAGGGCAATGAGCAGTTCTTC,CASSSQQGNEQFF
13,-,-,TRBV12-3/TRBV12-4,TRBJ1-1,TGTGCCAGCAGTCTTGAGATGAACACTGAAGCTTTCTTT,CASSLEMNTEAFF
15,TRBD1,-,TRBV4-1,TRBJ2-7,TGCGCCAGCAGCCAAGATAGGGACAGGGTCCACGAGCAGTACTTC,CASSQDRDRVHEQYF
12,-,once,TRBV27,TRBJ2-3,TGTGCCAGCAGTCCGGACTTGTGGGCGCAGTATTTT,CASSPDLWAQYF
13,TRBD1,-,TRBV29-1,TRBJ1-1,TGCAGCGTGACGGGACAGGGGGGAACTGAAGCTTTCTTT,CSVTGQGGTEAFF
15,TRBD1,-,TRBV14,TRBJ2-5,TGTGCCAGCAGCCATATCCGGGACAGACAAGAGACCCAGTACTTC,CASSHIRDRQETQYF
15,TRBD2,-,TRBV6-6,TRBJ2-1,TGTGCCAGCAGCCAACTAGCGGGGACGTACAATGAGCAGTTCTTC,CASSQLAGTYNEQFF
15,-,-,TRBV11-2,TRBJ2-7,TGTGCCAGCAGCTTAGGTCGACGGAGCTCCTACGAGCAGTACTTC,CASSLGRRSSYEQYF
15,TRBD1,-,TRBV3-1/TRBV3-2,TRBJ1-2,TGTGCCAGCAGCCAAGGTGCAGGGGGAGTCTATGGCTACACCTTC,CASSQGAGGVYGYTF
14,TRBD1,-,TRBV30,TRBJ1-6,TGTGCCTCTACAGGGGGCAGTGGTAATTCACCCCTCCACTTT,CASTGGSGNSPLHF
16,TRBD1,-,TRBV5-1,TRBJ2-2,TGCGCCAGCGGTATCCAGGCACAGGGGGCGGCCGGGGAGCTGTTTTTT,CASGIQAQGAAGELFF
12,-,once,TRBV6-1,TRBJ1-5,TGTGCCAGCAGTGAATTACGGCAGCCCCAGCATTTT,CASSELRQPQHF
13,-,-,TRBV5-1,TRBJ1-2,TGCGCCAGCAGCGTCGACATGGTCTATGGCTACACCTTC,CASSVDMVYGYTF
15,TRBD2,-,TRBV7-3,TRBJ2-7,TGTGCCAGCAGTCCCGGTCTAGCGGGAGGGCGCGAGCAGTACTTC,CASSPGLAGGREQYF
16,TRBD1,-,TRBV18,TRBJ1-1,TGTGCCAGCTCACCTCCCCTCAGGGGGCGGTATACTGAAGCTTTCTTT,CASSPPLRGRYTEAFF
14,-,-,TRBV2,TRBJ2-2,TGTGCCAGCAGTGGTAAAATGAACACCGGGGAGCTGTTTTTT,CASSGKMNTGELFF
18,-,-,TRBV5-1,TRBJ2-3,TGCGCCAGCAGCTTGACGGGGGATCCTACGCTTATCACAGATACGCAGTATTTT,CASSLTGDPTLITDTQYF
15,TRBD2,-,TRBV19,TRBJ2-1,TGTGCCAGTAGTACTTCTAGCGGGGTGTTCAATGAGCAGTTCTTC,CASSTSSGVFNEQFF
15,-,-,TRBV30,TRBJ2-1,TGTGCCTGGAGCCGGAGGGCTAGCGACTACAATGAGCAGTTCTTC,CAWSRRASDYNEQFF
14,TRBD1,-,TRBV5-4,TRBJ2-7,TGTGCCAGCAGCCTCCGGGACAGGGGTAACGAGCAGTACTTC,CASSLRDRGNEQYF
14,TRBD2,-,TRBV10-1,TRBJ2-1,TGCGCCAGCGGACTAGCGGGACGCTACAATGAGCAGTTCTTC,CASGLAGRYNEQFF
17,TRBD1,-,TRBV6-6,TRBJ1-4,TGTGCCAGCAGTCCGACCCCAGGGGGGTGGACTAATGAAAAACTGTTTTTT,CASSPTPGGWTNEKLFF
15,TRBD2,-,TRBV11-2,TRBJ2-7,TGTGCCAGCAGCTTCGGACTAGCGCGATCCTACGAGCAGTACTTC,CASSFGLARSYEQYF
12,-,-,TRBV24-1,TRBJ2-3,TGTGCCACCAGTGTCCAGGGAGATACGCAGTATTTT,CATSVQGDTQYF
16,TRBD1,many,TRBV29-1,TRBJ2-3,TGCAGCGTTGCCGGGCCGGGACAGGGGTTTACAGATACGCAGTATTTT,CSVAGPGQGFTDTQYF
14,TRBD1,-,TRBV5-1,TRBJ2-5,TGCGCCAGCAGCCAAGGACAGGTGATAGAGACCCAGTACTTC,CASSQGQVIETQYF